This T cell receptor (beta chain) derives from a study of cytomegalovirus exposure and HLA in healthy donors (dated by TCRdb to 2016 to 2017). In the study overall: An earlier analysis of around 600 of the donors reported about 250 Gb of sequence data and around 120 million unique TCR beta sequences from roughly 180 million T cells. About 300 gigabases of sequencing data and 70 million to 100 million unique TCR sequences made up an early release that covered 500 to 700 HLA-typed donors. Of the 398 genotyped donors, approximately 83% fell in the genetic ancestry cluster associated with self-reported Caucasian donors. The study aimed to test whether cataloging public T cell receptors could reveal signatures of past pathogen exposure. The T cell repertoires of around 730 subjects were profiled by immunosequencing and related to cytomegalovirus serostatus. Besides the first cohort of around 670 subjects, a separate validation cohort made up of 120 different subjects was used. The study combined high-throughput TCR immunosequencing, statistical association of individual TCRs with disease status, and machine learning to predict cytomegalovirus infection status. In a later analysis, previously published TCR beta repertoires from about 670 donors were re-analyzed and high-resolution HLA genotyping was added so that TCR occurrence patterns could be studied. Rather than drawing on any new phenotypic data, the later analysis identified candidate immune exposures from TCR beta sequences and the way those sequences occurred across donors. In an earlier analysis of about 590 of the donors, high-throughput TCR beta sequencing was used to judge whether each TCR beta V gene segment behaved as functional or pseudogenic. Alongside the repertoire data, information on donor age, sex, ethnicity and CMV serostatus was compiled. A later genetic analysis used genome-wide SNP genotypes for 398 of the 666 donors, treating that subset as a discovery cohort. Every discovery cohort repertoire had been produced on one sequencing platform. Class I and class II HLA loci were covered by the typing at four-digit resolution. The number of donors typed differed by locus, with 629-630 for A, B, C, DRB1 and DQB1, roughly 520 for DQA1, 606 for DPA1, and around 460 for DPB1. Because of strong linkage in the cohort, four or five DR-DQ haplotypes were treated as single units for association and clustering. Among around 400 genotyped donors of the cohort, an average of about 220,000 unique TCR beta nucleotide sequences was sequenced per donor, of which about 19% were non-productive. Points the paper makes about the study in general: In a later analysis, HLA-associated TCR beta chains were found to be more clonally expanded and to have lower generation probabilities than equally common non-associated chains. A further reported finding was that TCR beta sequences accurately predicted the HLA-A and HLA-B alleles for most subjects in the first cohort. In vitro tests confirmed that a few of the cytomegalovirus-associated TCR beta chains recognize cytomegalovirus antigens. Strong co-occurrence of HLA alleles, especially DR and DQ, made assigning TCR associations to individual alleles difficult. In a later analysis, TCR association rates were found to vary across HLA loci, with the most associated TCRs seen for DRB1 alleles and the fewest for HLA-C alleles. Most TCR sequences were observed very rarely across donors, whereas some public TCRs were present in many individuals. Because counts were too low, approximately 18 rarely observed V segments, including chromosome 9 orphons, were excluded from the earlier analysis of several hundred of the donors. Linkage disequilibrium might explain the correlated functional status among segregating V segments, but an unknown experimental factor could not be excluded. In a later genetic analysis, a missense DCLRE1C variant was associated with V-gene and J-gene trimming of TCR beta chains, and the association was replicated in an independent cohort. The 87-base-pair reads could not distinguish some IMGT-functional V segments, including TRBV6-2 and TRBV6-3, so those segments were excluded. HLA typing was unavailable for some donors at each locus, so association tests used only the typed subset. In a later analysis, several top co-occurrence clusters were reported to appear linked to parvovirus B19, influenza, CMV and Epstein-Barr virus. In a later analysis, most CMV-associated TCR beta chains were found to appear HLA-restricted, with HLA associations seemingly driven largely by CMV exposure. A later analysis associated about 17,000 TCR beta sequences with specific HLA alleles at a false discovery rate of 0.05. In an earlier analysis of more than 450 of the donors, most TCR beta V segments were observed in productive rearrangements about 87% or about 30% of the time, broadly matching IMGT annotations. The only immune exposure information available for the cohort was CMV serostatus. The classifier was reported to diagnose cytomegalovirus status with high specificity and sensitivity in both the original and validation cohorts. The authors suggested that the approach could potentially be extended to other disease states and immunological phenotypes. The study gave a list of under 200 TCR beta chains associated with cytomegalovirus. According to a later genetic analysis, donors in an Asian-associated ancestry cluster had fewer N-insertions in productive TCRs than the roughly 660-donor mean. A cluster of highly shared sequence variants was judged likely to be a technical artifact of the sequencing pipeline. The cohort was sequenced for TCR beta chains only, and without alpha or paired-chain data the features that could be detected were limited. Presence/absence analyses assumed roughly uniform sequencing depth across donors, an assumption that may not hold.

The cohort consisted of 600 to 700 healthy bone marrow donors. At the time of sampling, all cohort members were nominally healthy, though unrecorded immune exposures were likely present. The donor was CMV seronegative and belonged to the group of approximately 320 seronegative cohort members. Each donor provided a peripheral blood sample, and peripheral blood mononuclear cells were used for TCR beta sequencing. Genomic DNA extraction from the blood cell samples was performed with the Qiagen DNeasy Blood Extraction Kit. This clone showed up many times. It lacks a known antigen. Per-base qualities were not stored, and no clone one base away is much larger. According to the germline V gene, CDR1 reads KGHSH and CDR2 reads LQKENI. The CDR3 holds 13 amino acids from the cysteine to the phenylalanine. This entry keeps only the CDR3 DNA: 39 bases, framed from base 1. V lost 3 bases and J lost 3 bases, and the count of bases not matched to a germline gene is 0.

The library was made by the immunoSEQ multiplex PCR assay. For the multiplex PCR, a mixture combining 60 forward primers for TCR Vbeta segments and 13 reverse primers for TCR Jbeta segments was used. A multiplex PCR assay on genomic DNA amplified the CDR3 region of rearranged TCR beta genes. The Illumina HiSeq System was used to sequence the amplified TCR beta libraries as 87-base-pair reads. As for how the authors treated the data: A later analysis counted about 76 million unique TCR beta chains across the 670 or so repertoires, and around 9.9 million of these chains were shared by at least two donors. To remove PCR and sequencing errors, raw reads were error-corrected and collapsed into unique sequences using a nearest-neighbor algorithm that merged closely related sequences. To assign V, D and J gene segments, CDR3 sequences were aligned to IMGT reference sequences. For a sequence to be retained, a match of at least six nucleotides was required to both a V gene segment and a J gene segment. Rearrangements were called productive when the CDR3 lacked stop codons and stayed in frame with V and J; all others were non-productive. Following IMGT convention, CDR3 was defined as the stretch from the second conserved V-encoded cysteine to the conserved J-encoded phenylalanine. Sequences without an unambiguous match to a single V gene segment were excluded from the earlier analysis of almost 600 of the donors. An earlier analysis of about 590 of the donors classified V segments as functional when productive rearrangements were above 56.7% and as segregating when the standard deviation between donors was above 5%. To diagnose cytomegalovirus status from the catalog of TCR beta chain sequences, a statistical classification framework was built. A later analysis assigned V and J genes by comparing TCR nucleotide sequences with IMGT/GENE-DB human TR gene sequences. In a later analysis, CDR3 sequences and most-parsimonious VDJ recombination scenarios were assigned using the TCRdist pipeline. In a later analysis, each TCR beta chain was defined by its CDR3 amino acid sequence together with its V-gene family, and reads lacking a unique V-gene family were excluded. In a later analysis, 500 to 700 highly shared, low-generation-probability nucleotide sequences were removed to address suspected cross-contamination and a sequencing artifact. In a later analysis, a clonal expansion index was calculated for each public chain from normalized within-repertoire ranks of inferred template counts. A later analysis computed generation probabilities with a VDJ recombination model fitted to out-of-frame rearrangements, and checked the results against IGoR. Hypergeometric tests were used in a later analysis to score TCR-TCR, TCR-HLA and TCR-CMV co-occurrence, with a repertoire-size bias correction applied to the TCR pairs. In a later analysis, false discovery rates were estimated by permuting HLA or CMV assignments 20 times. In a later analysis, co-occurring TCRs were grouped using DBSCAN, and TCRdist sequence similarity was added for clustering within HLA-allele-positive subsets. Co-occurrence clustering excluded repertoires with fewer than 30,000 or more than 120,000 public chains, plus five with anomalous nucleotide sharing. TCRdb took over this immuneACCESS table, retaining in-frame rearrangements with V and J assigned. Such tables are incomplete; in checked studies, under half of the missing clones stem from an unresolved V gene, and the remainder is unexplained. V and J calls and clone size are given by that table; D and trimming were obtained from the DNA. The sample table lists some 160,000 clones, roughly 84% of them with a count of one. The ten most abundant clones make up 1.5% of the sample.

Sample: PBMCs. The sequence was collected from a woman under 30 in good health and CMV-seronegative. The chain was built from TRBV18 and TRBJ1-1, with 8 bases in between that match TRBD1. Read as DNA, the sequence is TGTGCCAGCTCACCGACAGGGGACACTGAAGCTTTCTTT. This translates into CASSPTGDTEAFF. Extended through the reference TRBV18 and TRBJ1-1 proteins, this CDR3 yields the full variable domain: NAGVMQNPRHLVRRRGQEARLRCSPMKGHSHVYWYRQLPEEGLKFMVYLQKENIIDESGMPKERFSAEFPKEGPSILRIQQVVRGDSAAYFCASSPTGDTEAFFGQGTRLTVV.